A single sample is the source of the 17 T cell receptor beta chains below, sequenced in a study of T cells in Graves' hyperthyroidism and ophthalmopathy. Amplified TCR beta CDR3 regions came from RNA transcripts. Carried out on the TCR CDR3, a first-round RT-PCR used the HTBI primer set. TCRdb passed the multiplex PCR reads through MiXCR, listing each CDR3 protein once. The sample holds about 640,000 distinct CDR3 sequences, less than 25% seen once. Source material: blood. These receptors were collected from a man younger than 40 with Graves' ophthalmopathy.

There are many counts of this clonotype. The V call is TRBV3-1, the J call TRBJ2-1; 10 bases fit TRBD2. This CDR3 is 15 amino acids long. Germline V gene data show CDR1 as LGHDT and CDR2 as YNNKEL (reference sequence). V was clipped by 1 base and J by 7 bases; unmatched bases: 4. CDR3 residues: CASSQGIAGGNEQFF. The CDR3 DNA follows: TGTGCCAGCAGCCAAGGGATAGCGGGAGGAAATGAGCAGTTCTTC.

The gene calls are TRBV20-1 and TRBJ2-3; 8 bases map to TRBD1. The CDR3 runs 14 residues. V lost 5 bases, J lost 4 bases, and 8 bases stayed unmatched. Germline-derived CDR1 and CDR2 are DFQATT and SNEGSKA (reference sequence). The CDR3 DNA is TGCAGTGCTGCCTCAGGGGGCGCCGCAGATACGCAGTATTTT. It codes for CSAASGGAADTQYF.

This clonotype was counted only a few times. The chain couples TRBV28 to TRBJ1-5; unclear D gene. Trimming took 1 base from V and 2 from J, leaving 15 bases between them. The germline V gene has CDR1 MDHEN and CDR2 SYDVKM. This CDR3 comprises 17 residues. The CDR3 nucleotides are TGTGCCAGCAGTTTATTTCTAGCCCAGGTGGGCAATCAGCCCCAGCATTTT. Translating it yields CASSLFLAQVGNQPQHF.

This clonotype has a handful of counts. The rearrangement uses TRBV30 and TRBJ2-3, with 12 bases that match TRBD1. From germline, CDR1 is GTSNPN and CDR2 SVGIG (reference sequence). The CDR3 totals 16 residues. After removal of 5 bases from V and 0 bases from J, the junction contained 6 bases not matched to a gene. The DNA of the CDR3 is TGTGCCTGGGCCGGGACAGGGGGCCGGAGCACAGATACGCAGTATTTT. Translated: CAWAGTGGRSTDTQYF.

This clonotype appeared many times. The chain links TRBV20-1 to TRBJ1-1; TRBD1 agrees at 7 bases. The CDR3 runs 16 residues. The junction had 12 bases not matched to a gene; V was cut back by 0 bases and J by 5 bases. CDR1 is DFQATT, CDR2 SNEGSKA, per germline (reference sequence). CDR3 sequence: CSARDWDTGVGTEAFF. CDR3 DNA: TGCAGTGCTAGAGATTGGGATACAGGGGTAGGAACTGAAGCTTTCTTT.

This clonotype was seen a few times. The chain recombines TRBV6-1 with TRBJ1-5; 8 bases map to TRBD1. CDR3 length: 14 amino acids. The germline gives CDR1 MNHNS, CDR2 SASEGT. V trimming: 5 bases; J trimming: 3 bases; junction bases outside the gene matches: 3. The CDR3 loop is CASSSGGFNQPQHF. The CDR3 DNA reads TGTGCCAGCAGTTCAGGGGGCTTCAATCAGCCCCAGCATTTT.

This clonotype has only a few counts. J is TRBJ2-7 and V is TRBV6-1; D uncertain. The CDR3 consists of 13 residues. Trimming stripped 3 bases from V and 1 base from J, with 7 bases between. From germline, CDR1 is MNHNS and CDR2 SASEGT. The CDR3 reads CASSEVWSYEQYF. DNA of the CDR3: TGTGCCAGCAGTGAGGTGTGGTCCTACGAGCAGTACTTC.

The chain links TRBV10-2 to TRBJ2-3; possibly TRBD2 for D (5 bases). Germline CDR1 is WSHSY and CDR2 is SAAADI. This CDR3 is 14 amino acids long. The V gene lost 6 bases and the J gene lost 0 bases, with 10 bases spanning the gap. The CDR3 loop reads CASRAKRSTDTQYF. CDR3 sequence (DNA): TGCGCCAGCAGGGCAAAGCGGAGCACAGATACGCAGTATTTT.

This clonotype was seen only a few times. This chain joins TRBV19 and TRBJ2-1; 7 positions match TRBD2. CDR3 length: 15 residues. CDR1 is LNHDA and CDR2 is SQIVND in the germline V gene (reference sequence). Losses at the gene ends were 1 base for V and 5 bases for J; bases not matched to a gene: 5. In DNA, the CDR3 is TGTGCCAGTAGTATAGCCGGGGGGTATCACAATGAGCAGTTCTTC. It codes for CASSIAGGYHNEQFF.

Regarding this clonotype: The limits of the CDR3 on the DNA are not certain, so only TCRdb's listed CDR3 is given. The CDR3 is CASSTSLSGANVLTF. The rearrangement joins TRBV12-3 or TRBV12-4 to TRBJ2-6. Both ends counted, the CDR3 spans 15 residues.

This clonotype was counted a few times. In DNA, the CDR3 is TGTGCCACCAGTGACGTAGCGGGAGGAGGCATGAATGAGCAGTTCTTC. Translation gives CATSDVAGGGMNEQFF. The chain uses TRBV24-1 and TRBJ2-1; TRBD2 agrees at 10 bases. With 4 bases clipped from V and 7 bases from J, the junction kept 9 bases outside the gene matches. Germline-derived CDR1 and CDR2 are KGHDR and SFDVKD. The length of the CDR3 is 16 residues.

The chain has TRBV12-3 or TRBV12-4 and TRBJ2-5; D possibly uses TRBD1 or TRBD2 (5 bases each). The V gene lost 6 bases and the J gene lost 4 bases, with 15 bases spanning the gap. The CDR3 sequence is 14 residues long. Here the CDR3 reads CASRLLGTAETQYF. The CDR3 nucleotides read TGTGCCAGCAGGCTCCTCGGGACCGCAGAGACCCAGTACTTC.

This chain links TRBV7-2 with TRBJ2-7; 7 nucleotides match TRBD2. The length of the CDR3 is 17 residues. J was trimmed by 0 bases and V by 5 bases; bases with no gene match: 13. In germline, CDR1 is SGHTA, CDR2 FQGNSA. DNA for the CDR3: TGTGCCAGCAGCCAATACCTCTCTAGCGGCGTCTCCTACGAGCAGTACTTC. Protein sequence: CASSQYLSSGVSYEQYF.

In this sample, this clonotype turned up many times. The V and J genes are TRBV28 and TRBJ1-1; D gene unclear. Trimming removed 2 bases at V and 6 bases at J, with 13 bases between. The length of the CDR3 is 14 residues. From germline, CDR1 is MDHEN and CDR2 SYDVKM. CDR3 coding DNA: TGTGCCAGCAGTTTAAAAGAGGCTACTGCTGAAGCTTTCTTT. It encodes CASSLKEATAEAFF.

Remarks on this clonotype: It may be a read error: a sequence one base away is much more abundant. The V gene is TRBV28, the J gene TRBJ2-1, with a weak D call TRBD2 (5 bases). V was shortened by 4 bases and J by 4 bases, with 20 bases between the two germline ends. The CDR3 sequence is 17 residues long. Germline lookup yields CDR1 MDHEN and CDR2 SYDVKM. CDR3 bases: TGTGCCAGCAGTTCCGGTGGCGGGCCCCCTGGGTACAATGAGCAGTTCTTC. It yields the protein CASSSGGGPPGYNEQFF.

A note on this clonotype: A much bigger clone sits one base away, suggesting this may be a read error. This chain links TRBV28 with TRBJ2-1; 7 positions agree with TRBD1. V shed 5 bases and J 3 bases; nucleotides not matched to a gene: 4. Germline values: CDR1 MDHEN, CDR2 SYDVKM. This CDR3 region has 14 residues. CDR3 protein: CASSRDSYYNEQFF. CDR3 nucleotides: TGTGCCAGCAGTCGGGACAGTTACTACAATGAGCAGTTCTTC.

This clonotype was seen many times. The chain combines TRBV28 with TRBJ1-5; 7 bases line up with TRBD1. Germline-derived CDR1 and CDR2 are MDHEN and SYDVKM. V lost 7 bases, J lost 6 bases, and 12 bases stayed unmatched. The CDR3 contains 15 residues. The CDR3 protein is CASTPEGAMSQPQHF. The CDR3 region has the DNA TGTGCCAGCACGCCCGAGGGGGCGATGAGTCAGCCCCAGCATTTT.